This entry concerns a single TCR beta chain. Its antigen remains unknown. The data belong to a study of identical twins. Only healthy Caucasians were included as donors. Whole-study findings and limits: Modelling underestimated the level of out-of-frame TCR alpha sharing observed in monozygotic twins. Carriage of fewer insertions was seen in abundant cord blood beta clonotypes, whereas memory repertoires showed none.

Template switching added a universal primer site; cDNA carried unique molecular identifiers. A single record per CDR3 protein comes from TCRdb applying MiXCR to the 5' RACE reads. The sample records more than 1.5 million distinct CDR3 sequences, 25% to 35% being singletons. Germline V gives CDR1 MGHDK, CDR2 SYGVNS. V was clipped by 8 bases and J by 0 bases, with 22 bases between them. This CDR3 is 17 amino acids long. Sequencing was done on a sample of cord blood. This clonotype was sampled from a newborn girl in good health. The chain is built from TRBV25-1 and TRBJ1-1, with D perhaps TRBD1 (5 bases). In DNA form, the CDR3 reads TGTGCCAGCGTCCCCGGGACGTCGAAAGGGCTGAACACTGAAGCTTTCTTT. Translation: CASVPGTSKGLNTEAFF. Full variable domain (missing parts from reference TRBV25-1 and TRBJ1-1): EADIYQTPRYLVIGTGKKITLECSQTMGHDKMYWYQQDPGMELHLIHYSYGVNSTEKGDLSSESTVSRIRTEHFPLTLESARPSHTSQYLCASVPGTSKGLNTEAFFGQGTRLTVV.